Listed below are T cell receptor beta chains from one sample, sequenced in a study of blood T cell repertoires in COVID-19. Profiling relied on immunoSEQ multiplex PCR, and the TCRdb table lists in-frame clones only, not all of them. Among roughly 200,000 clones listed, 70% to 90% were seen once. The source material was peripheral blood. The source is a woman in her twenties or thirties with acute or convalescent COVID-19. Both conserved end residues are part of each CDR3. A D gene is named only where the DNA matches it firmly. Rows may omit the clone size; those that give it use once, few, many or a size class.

CASSLRDEQFF	TGTGCCAGCAGTCTGCGCGATGAGCAGTTCTTC	NA	TRBV28	NA	TRBJ2-1
CASSLMGGLRYNEQFF	TGTGCCAGCAGCTTAATGGGAGGGCTGAGGTACAATGAGCAGTTCTTC	NA	TRBV7-2	TRBD2	TRBJ2-1
CSVDSGLGNTIYF	TGCAGCGTTGATTCAGGGCTCGGAAACACCATATATTTT	NA	TRBV29-1	NA	TRBJ1-3
CATSGTGGNQPQHF	TGTGCCACCAGTGGGACCGGGGGCAATCAGCCCCAGCATTTT	NA	TRBV24-1	NA	TRBJ1-5
CASTTSSGGVDTQYF	TGCGCCAGCACAACCTCTAGCGGAGGGGTGGATACGCAGTATTTT	NA	TRBV5-1	TRBD2	TRBJ2-3
CASSENRVINEQFF	TGTGCCAGCAGTGAAAACCGGGTCATAAATGAGCAGTTCTTC	NA	TRBV6-1	NA	TRBJ2-1
CASSLGTGNYEQYF	TGTGCCAGCAGCCTCGGGACTGGGAACTACGAGCAGTACTTC	NA	TRBV11-2	NA	TRBJ2-7
CASSEKRENQPQHF	TGTGCCAGTTCAGAGAAGCGGGAGAATCAGCCCCAGCATTTT	NA	TRBV18	NA	TRBJ1-5
CASSPGHPNQPQHF	TGTGCCAGCAGCCCTGGACACCCCAATCAGCCCCAGCATTTT	NA	TRBV28	NA	TRBJ1-5
CSVNTGFGREQYF	TGCAGCGTAAATACAGGGTTTGGTCGCGAGCAGTACTTC	NA	TRBV29-1	NA	TRBJ2-7
CSSNLDTEAFF	TGCAGCTCCAACTTGGACACTGAAGCTTTCTTT	NA	TRBV29-1	NA	TRBJ1-1
CASSLRQGGYTF	TGTGCCAGCAGCTTGAGACAGGGCGGCTACACCTTC	NA	TRBV11-2	TRBD1	TRBJ1-2
CASSQGAGTQYF	TGTGCCAGCAGCCAAGGTGCGGGGACCCAGTACTTC	NA	TRBV3-1/TRBV3-2	NA	TRBJ2-5
CASNIFGTGATEQFF	TGTGCCAGTAATATTTTTGGGACAGGGGCAACTGAGCAGTTCTTC	NA	TRBV19	TRBD1	TRBJ2-1
CASTAGDTRGYTF	TGTGCCAGCACGGCAGGGGATACCCGAGGCTACACCTTC	NA	TRBV28	NA	TRBJ1-2
CASSSDTVYLEYF	TGTGCCAGCAGCTCAGATACGGTCTATCTAGAGTATTTT	NA	TRBV5-5	NA	TRBJ2-3
CASSFRQGGHNEQFF	TGCGCCAGCAGCTTTCGGCAGGGAGGACACAATGAGCAGTTCTTC	NA	TRBV5-1	NA	TRBJ2-1
CASRKRETQYF	TGTGCCAGCAGGAAACGGGAGACCCAGTACTTC	NA	TRBV3-1/TRBV3-2	NA	TRBJ2-5
CASSFEGSSYNEQFF	TGTGCCAGCAGTTTCGAGGGCAGTTCCTACAATGAGCAGTTCTTC	NA	TRBV27	NA	TRBJ2-1
CASSQGTGLTNTEAFF	TGTGCCAGCAGCCAGGGAACCGGACTGACGAACACTGAAGCTTTCTTT	NA	TRBV4-2	NA	TRBJ1-1
CASSADSLNTEAFF	TGCGCCAGCAGCGCGGACAGTCTGAACACTGAAGCTTTCTTT	NA	TRBV5-1	NA	TRBJ1-1
CASSVYHRYLAPYYEQYF	TGTGCCAGCAGCGTTTACCACCGATATCTAGCACCATACTACGAGCAGTACTTC	NA	TRBV9	NA	TRBJ2-7
CASDTSGYKPSSYNEQFF	TGTGCCAGCGATACTAGCGGATATAAACCGAGCTCCTACAATGAGCAGTTCTTC	NA	TRBV2	TRBD2	TRBJ2-1
CASSLGPTSYEQYF	TGCGCCAGCAGCTTGGGCCCTACTAGCTACGAGCAGTACTTC	NA	TRBV5-1	NA	TRBJ2-7
CASGRDGRSVTQYF	TGTGCCAGCGGGAGGGACGGAAGGTCCGTGACCCAGTACTTC	NA	TRBV28	TRBD2	TRBJ2-5
CASMETASNEQFF	TGTGCCAGCATGGAGACCGCCTCCAATGAGCAGTTCTTC	NA	TRBV2	NA	TRBJ2-1
CASRTGTFYGYTF	TGTGCCAGCCGAACCGGTACCTTCTATGGCTACACCTTC	NA	TRBV6-6	NA	TRBJ1-2
CASSFHEDTQYF	TGTGCCAGCAGTTTTCATGAGGATACGCAGTATTTT	NA	TRBV12-3/TRBV12-4	NA	TRBJ2-3
CASSMSGALQPQHF	TGTGCCAGTAGTATGTCAGGGGCGCTTCAGCCCCAGCATTTT	few	TRBV19	NA	TRBJ1-5
CSVEGDKPQAFF	TGCAGCGTTGAAGGCGATAAACCACAAGCTTTCTTT	NA	TRBV29-1	NA	TRBJ1-1
CASSIQGDQPQHF	TGTGCCAGTAGTATCCAGGGGGATCAGCCCCAGCATTTT	NA	TRBV19	TRBD1	TRBJ1-5
CASSFSGMGTGELFF	TGCGCCAGCAGCTTTAGCGGGATGGGCACCGGGGAGCTGTTTTTT	NA	TRBV5-1	TRBD2	TRBJ2-2
CASSLVGGVSPLHF	TGTGCCAGCAGCTTAGTAGGGGGCGTCTCACCCCTCCACTTT	NA	TRBV7-2	TRBD1	TRBJ1-6
CASSLLQGATGELFF	TGTGCCAGCAGCTTACTACAGGGGGCAACCGGGGAGCTGTTTTTT	NA	TRBV7-9	TRBD1	TRBJ2-2
CAWGLEHEQFF	TGTGCCTGGGGACTAGAACATGAGCAGTTCTTC	NA	TRBV30	TRBD2	TRBJ2-1
CASSLLHIGTRQDEQYF	TGTGCCAGCAGTTTATTACATATTGGGACTAGACAAGACGAGCAGTACTTC	once	TRBV28	TRBD2	TRBJ2-7
CASSLRGQGHNEQFF	TGCGCCAGCAGCCTTAGGGGACAGGGACACAATGAGCAGTTCTTC	NA	TRBV23-1	TRBD1	TRBJ2-1
CASSFGQTNTEAFF	TGTGCCAGCAGTTTTGGACAGACGAACACTGAAGCTTTCTTT	once	TRBV28	NA	TRBJ1-1
CGTGGEYEQYF	TGCGGAACAGGGGGCGAATACGAGCAGTACTTC	NA	TRBV20-1	TRBD1	TRBJ2-7
CASSDATGTAGYTF	TGTGCCAGCAGTGATGCGACAGGGACCGCGGGCTACACCTTC	NA	TRBV2	TRBD1	TRBJ1-2
CASSLSENIQYF	TGTGCCAGCAGCCTGAGTGAAAACATTCAGTACTTC	NA	TRBV3-1/TRBV3-2	NA	TRBJ2-4
CATSRGGPAGELFF	TGTGCCACCAGCCGAGGAGGGCCGGCCGGGGAGCTGTTTTTT	once	TRBV15	NA	TRBJ2-2
CASSSGLAGEQYF	TGTGCCAGCAGTTCTGGACTAGCCGGCGAGCAGTACTTC	NA	TRBV5-4	TRBD2	TRBJ2-7
CASSVVVQSYEQYF	TGTGCCAGCAGTGTTGTAGTACAGTCCTACGAGCAGTACTTC	NA	TRBV11-2	NA	TRBJ2-7
CASSLNGREQFF	TGTGCCAGCAGCCTAAATGGGCGTGAGCAGTTCTTC	NA	TRBV28	NA	TRBJ2-1
CASKEGNGRNYGYTF	TGTGCCAGCAAGGAGGGGAACGGGAGAAACTATGGCTACACCTTC	NA	TRBV6-5	NA	TRBJ1-2
CASSSLDSDRERNTIYF	TGTGCCAGCAGTTCTCTGGACTCGGACAGGGAGAGGAACACCATATATTTT	NA	TRBV28	TRBD1	TRBJ1-3
CASSFLRGQTNYGYTF	TGTGCCAGCAGTTTTCTCCGTGGACAGACGAACTATGGCTACACCTTC	NA	TRBV28	NA	TRBJ1-2
CASSQRAGGYTF	TGTGCCAGCAGCCAGCGGGCGGGCGGCTACACCTTC	few	TRBV3-1/TRBV3-2	NA	TRBJ1-2
CASSLRGRENTGELFF	TGTGCCAGCAGCTTACGAGGCAGGGAAAACACCGGGGAGCTGTTTTTT	NA	TRBV7-6	NA	TRBJ2-2
CAIRREDGELFF	TGTGCCATCAGGAGGGAGGACGGGGAGCTGTTTTTT	NA	TRBV10-3	NA	TRBJ2-2
CASSFRMNTEAFF	TGTGCCAGCAGTTTCCGTATGAACACTGAAGCTTTCTTT	NA	TRBV27	NA	TRBJ1-1
CASSLAGGAGGEQFF	TGTGCCAGCAGCTTAGCGGGAGGAGCGGGAGGAGAGCAGTTCTTC	NA	TRBV7-6	TRBD2	TRBJ2-1
CASSSQGNLEAFF	TGTGCCAGCAGCTCACAGGGGAACCTAGAAGCTTTCTTT	NA	TRBV11-3	TRBD1	TRBJ1-1
CASSLTTNSYEQYF	TGTGCCAGCAGCTTAACAACTAACTCCTACGAGCAGTACTTC	NA	TRBV11-3	NA	TRBJ2-7
CASSDRQDTEAFF	TGTGCCAGCAGTGACCGACAGGACACTGAAGCTTTCTTT	NA	TRBV6-6	NA	TRBJ1-1
CASSPRQGVYNEQFF	TGTGCCAGCAGCCCAAGACAGGGGGTGTACAATGAGCAGTTCTTC	NA	TRBV11-2	TRBD1	TRBJ2-1